The clone carrying this T cell receptor beta chain was seen more than once but under ten times. Its specificity is unknown. Documented time point: newly diagnosed GD, antithyroid drugs for less than 3 months. PBMCs provided the RNA from which the TCR library was made. Peripheral blood, 7 to 10 milliliters per patient, was collected in EDTA tubes. The sample originates from a study of regulatory T cells in long-lasting Graves disease. CDR3 regions were amplified by Arm-PCR using iRepertoire HTBI primers to build TCR beta libraries. TCRdb recomputed calls from the multiplex PCR reads with MiXCR, one row per CDR3 protein. Found here are about 420,000 distinct CDR3 sequences, roughly 15% of them singletons; the top ten hold about 23%. Overall study findings and caveats: Persistent disease exhibited a predilection for TRBV28, TRBJ1-2 and TRBJ2-5.

Germline V gene data show CDR1 as MGHDK and CDR2 as SYGVNS. This CDR3 comprises 13 residues. V was cut by 1 base and J by 10 bases, with 11 bases left in between. These data were also filed under a second study, of T cells in Graves' hyperthyroidism and ophthalmopathy. That paper notes: Exclusions: uncontrolled infection, other autoimmune disease, pregnancy, lactation. Blood shared most expanded thyroid clonotypes above 0.001.

This sample comprised peripheral blood mononuclear cells (PBMCs), obtained at new diagnosis, from a patient treated with antithyroid drugs. V gene TRBV25-1 combines with J gene TRBJ2-1, with a possible D match to TRBD2 (6 bases). This receptor was obtained from a woman aged 18-30 years with Graves disease. For the CDR3, the DNA is TGTGCCAGCAGTGAATCGGGCGGGGTGGAGCAGTTCTTC. As protein: CASSESGGVEQFF.